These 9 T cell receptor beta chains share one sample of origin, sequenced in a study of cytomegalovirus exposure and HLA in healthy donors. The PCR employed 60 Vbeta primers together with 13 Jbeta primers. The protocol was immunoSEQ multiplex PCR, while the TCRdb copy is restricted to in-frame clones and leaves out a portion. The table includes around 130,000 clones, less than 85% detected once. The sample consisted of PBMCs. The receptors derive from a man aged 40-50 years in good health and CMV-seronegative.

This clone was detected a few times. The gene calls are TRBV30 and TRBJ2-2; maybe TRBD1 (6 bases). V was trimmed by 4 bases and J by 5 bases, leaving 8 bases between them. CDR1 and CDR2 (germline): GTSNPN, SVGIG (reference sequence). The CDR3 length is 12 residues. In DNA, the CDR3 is TGTGCCTGGATCAGGGGAACCGGGGAGCTGTTTTTT. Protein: CAWIRGTGELFF.

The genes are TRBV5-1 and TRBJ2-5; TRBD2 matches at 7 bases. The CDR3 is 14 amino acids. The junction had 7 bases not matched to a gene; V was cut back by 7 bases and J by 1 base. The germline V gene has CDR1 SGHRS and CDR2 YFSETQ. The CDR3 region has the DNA TGCGCCAGCGCCCCGGGCGGGGGCCAAGAGACCCAGTACTTC. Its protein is CASAPGGGQETQYF.

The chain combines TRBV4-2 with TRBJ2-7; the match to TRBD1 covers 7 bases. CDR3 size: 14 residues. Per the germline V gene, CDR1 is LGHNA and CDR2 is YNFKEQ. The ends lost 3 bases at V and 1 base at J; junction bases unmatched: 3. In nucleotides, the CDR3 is TGTGCCAGCAGCCAGACAGGGCAGTCCTACGAGCAGTACTTC. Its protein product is CASSQTGQSYEQYF.

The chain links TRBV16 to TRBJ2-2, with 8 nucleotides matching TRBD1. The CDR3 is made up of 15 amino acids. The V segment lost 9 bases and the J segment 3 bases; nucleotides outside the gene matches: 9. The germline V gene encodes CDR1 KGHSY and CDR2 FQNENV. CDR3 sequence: CASGWVGQDTGELFF. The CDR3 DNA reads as TGTGCCAGTGGATGGGTGGGACAGGACACCGGGGAGCTGTTTTTT.

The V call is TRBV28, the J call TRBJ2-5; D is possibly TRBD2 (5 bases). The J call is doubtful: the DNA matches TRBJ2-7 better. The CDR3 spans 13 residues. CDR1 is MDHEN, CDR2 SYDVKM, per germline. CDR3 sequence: CASRRSGSYEQYF. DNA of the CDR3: TGTGCCAGCAGGAGGAGCGGTTCCTACGAGCAGTACTTC.

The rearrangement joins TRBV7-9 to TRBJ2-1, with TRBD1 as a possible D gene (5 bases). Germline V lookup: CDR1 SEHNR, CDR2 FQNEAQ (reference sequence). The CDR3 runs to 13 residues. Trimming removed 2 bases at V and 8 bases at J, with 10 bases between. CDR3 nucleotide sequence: TGTGCCAGCAGCTTAAGTTTGACAGATGAGCAGTTCTTC. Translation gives CASSLSLTDEQFF.

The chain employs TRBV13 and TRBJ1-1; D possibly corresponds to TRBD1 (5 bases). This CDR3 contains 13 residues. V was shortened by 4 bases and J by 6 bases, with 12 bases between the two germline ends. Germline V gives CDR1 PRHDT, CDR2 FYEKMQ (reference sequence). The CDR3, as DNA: TGTGCCAGCAGCTACAAGGGGCTCGCTGAAGCTTTCTTT. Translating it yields CASSYKGLAEAFF.

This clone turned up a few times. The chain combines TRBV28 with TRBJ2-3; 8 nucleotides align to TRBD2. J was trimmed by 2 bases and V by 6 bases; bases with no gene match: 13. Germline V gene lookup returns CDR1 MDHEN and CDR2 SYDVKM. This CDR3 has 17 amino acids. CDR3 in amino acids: CASRSLGAGGHTDTQYF. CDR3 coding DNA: TGTGCCAGCAGATCCCTTGGCGCGGGGGGCCACACAGATACGCAGTATTTT.

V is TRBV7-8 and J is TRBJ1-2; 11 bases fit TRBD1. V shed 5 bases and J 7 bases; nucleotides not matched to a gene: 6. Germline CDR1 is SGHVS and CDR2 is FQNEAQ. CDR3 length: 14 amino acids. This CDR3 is CASSPGQGAIGYTF. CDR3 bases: TGTGCCAGCAGCCCCGGACAGGGGGCTATTGGCTACACCTTC.